Following are 18 T cell receptor beta chains from one sample sequenced in a study of blood T cell repertoires in COVID-19 (dated by TCRdb to about 2020). Library creation used the immunoSEQ multiplex PCR assay. What TCRdb holds here is the immuneACCESS table cut down to in-frame rearrangements. Part of the clones is not present; checked against another copy, under half of the missing clones reflect an unresolved V gene, and the others are unexplained. Present in this sample are roughly 170,000 clones, about 86% of which were seen just once. The top ten constitute 0.85% to 0.95% of the sample. Sequences were obtained from peripheral blood. Receptors were obtained from a woman between 18 and 29 years old who had recovered from COVID-19.

V and J are TRBV7-2 and TRBJ2-3; TRBD2 might be the D (5 bases). Trimming pared 1 base from V and 2 bases from J, leaving 13 bases between. The germline V gene has CDR1 SGHTA and CDR2 FQGNSA. This CDR3 spans 16 amino acids. Here the CDR3 DNA reads TGTGCCAGCAGCTTAGTCGGGGTAGCTATCACAGATACGCAGTATTTT. This gives the protein CASSLVGVAITDTQYF. Complete variable domain (other parts from reference TRBV7-2 and TRBJ2-3): GAGVSQSPSNKVTEKGKDVELRCDPISGHTALYWYRQSLGQGLEFLIYFQGNSAPDKSGLPSDRFSAERTGGSVSTLTIQRTQQEDSAVYLCASSLVGVAITDTQYFGPGTRLTVL.

This clone occurred once. The rearrangement joins TRBV18 to TRBJ1-3, with 8 bases identical to TRBD1. The CDR3 has 17 residues. The V and J ends lost 1 base and 0 bases, in that order; junction bases with no gene match: 5. CDR1 KGHSH and CDR2 LQKENI come from the germline V gene. The CDR3, as DNA: TGTGCCAGCTCACCACGAACAGGGGGAATCTCTGGAAACACCATATATTTT. Protein: CASSPRTGGISGNTIYF.

The chain employs TRBV20-1 and TRBJ1-2, with D perhaps TRBD1 (5 bases). The V end was cut by 6 bases, the J end by 7 bases, with 12 bases between. Germline CDR1 and CDR2: DFQATT and SNEGSKA (reference sequence). The CDR3 consists of 11 residues. The CDR3: CSAPWGSGYTF. The DNA for the CDR3 is TGCAGTGCCCCTTGGGGCAGTGGCTACACCTTC.

The table lists this clone with a count of one. This sequence joins TRBV24-1 and TRBJ2-3, with D uncertain. This CDR3 has 13 amino acids. Between the trimmed V and J ends, which lost 4 bases and 0 bases, there was a span of 4 bases. Germline V gene sequence: CDR1 KGHDR, CDR2 SFDVKD. The CDR3 DNA follows: TGTGCCACCAGTGACCCAAGCACAGATACGCAGTATTTT. This sequence encodes CATSDPSTDTQYF.

V usage is TRBV27 and J usage is TRBJ2-5, with D unresolved. Trimming took 2 bases from V and 5 from J, leaving 3 bases between them. This CDR3 is built from 11 residues. CDR1 and CDR2 from the germline V gene are MNHEY and SMNVEV (reference sequence). The DNA of the CDR3 is TGTGCCAGCAGTTTAGGCGAGACCCAGTACTTC. Translating it yields CASSLGETQYF.

The CDR3: CASSYAGLETQYF. For the CDR3, the DNA is TGTGCCAGCAGTTACGCGGGGCTTGAGACCCAGTACTTC. The gene calls are TRBV6-5 and TRBJ2-5; D possibly corresponds to TRBD2 (6 bases). Germline V gene lookup returns CDR1 MNHEY and CDR2 SVGAGI. V lost 2 bases to trimming and J lost 5 bases, with 9 bases between them. The CDR3 has 13 amino acids.

The gene calls are TRBV2 and TRBJ2-5, with D tentatively TRBD1 (6 bases). The length of the CDR3 is 12 residues. Germline CDR1 reads SNHLY; CDR2 reads FYNNEI. Trimming removed 6 bases from V and 5 bases from J, with 10 bases in between. The CDR3 reads CASSAGDETQYF. Written as DNA, the CDR3 is TGTGCCAGCAGCGCAGGGGATGAGACCCAGTACTTC.

This clone was seen a handful of times. The chain has TRBV6-1 and TRBJ1-1; TRBD1 matches 9 bases. CDR3 length equals 15 residues. CDR1 MNHNS and CDR2 SASEGT come from the germline V gene. Unmatched junction bases numbered 12, after V lost 2 bases and J lost 11 bases. In DNA, the CDR3 is TGTGCCAGCAGTGAAAGACAGGGGGTCTTCGCTAGGGCTTTCTTT. It specifies CASSERQGVFARAFF.

The genes are TRBV7-6 and TRBJ2-3; 8 bases agree with TRBD2. V was pared by 2 bases and J by 1 base, with 2 bases of the junction left unmatched. The length of the CDR3 is 15 residues. Germline V gives CDR1 SGHVS, CDR2 FNYEAQ. CDR3 bases: TGTGCCAGCAGCTTAATAGCGGGACGCACAGATACGCAGTATTTT. Translation: CASSLIAGRTDTQYF.

V gene TRBV11-3 combines with J gene TRBJ2-4, with D perhaps matching TRBD2 (6 bases). This CDR3 region has 13 residues. Germline V gene lookup returns CDR1 SGHNT and CDR2 YENEEA. V was trimmed by 5 bases and J by 10 bases, leaving 15 bases between them. The CDR3 DNA reads as TGTGCCAGCAGCGAATCTAGCGCCGGGATTCAGTACTTC. Protein product: CASSESSAGIQYF.

The chain uses TRBV2 and TRBJ2-2, with a tentative D call TRBD1 (6 bases). The length of the CDR3 is 14 residues. Germline-derived CDR1 and CDR2 are SNHLY and FYNNEI. V lost 6 bases and J 1 base, leaving 9 bases between the germline ends. The CDR3 spells CASSGQLNTGELFF. Written as DNA, the CDR3 is TGTGCCAGCAGCGGACAGCTGAACACCGGGGAGCTGTTTTTT.

This sequence joins TRBV19 and TRBJ1-1; possibly TRBD1 for D (6 bases). Between the trimmed V and J ends, which lost 7 bases and 1 base, there was a span of 13 bases. The CDR3 length is 14 residues. From germline, CDR1 is LNHDA and CDR2 SQIVND (reference sequence). CDR3 in amino acids: CASIQDRKNTEAFF. CDR3 nucleotides: TGTGCCAGTATTCAAGACAGGAAGAACACTGAAGCTTTCTTT.

The chain recombines TRBV3-1 (or the pseudogene TRBV3-2) with TRBJ1-1, with D unresolved. Deletions cut 4 bases from V and 4 bases from J, with 13 bases between. Germline lookup yields CDR1 LGHDT and CDR2 YNNKEL (reference sequence). The CDR3 sequence is 14 residues long. DNA for the CDR3: TGTGCCAGCAGCCCACCAGGCGGGAGCACTGAAGCTTTCTTT. It codes for CASSPPGGSTEAFF.

The chain joins TRBV5-5 to TRBJ1-1; 9 bases agree with TRBD1. Losses at the gene ends were 3 bases for V and 4 bases for J; bases not matched to a gene: 4. The CDR3 runs to 14 residues. The germline CDR1 and CDR2 sequences are SGHKS and YYEKEE (reference sequence). CDR3: CASSSGTGTTEAFF. In DNA, the CDR3 is TGTGCCAGCAGCTCCGGGACAGGGACCACTGAAGCTTTCTTT.

This chain joins TRBV19 and TRBJ2-1; TRBD1 might be the D (6 bases). V lost 1 base and J lost 4, with 17 bases in between. This CDR3 is 17 amino acids long. CDR1 is LNHDA and CDR2 is SQIVND in the germline V gene (reference sequence). The CDR3 here is CASSIVAYDRRYNEQFF. The CDR3 DNA follows: TGTGCCAGTAGTATAGTTGCGTACGACAGGCGGTACAATGAGCAGTTCTTC.

CDR3 residues: CASSPGTSLYEQYF. Here the CDR3 DNA reads TGTGCCAGTAGCCCCGGGACTAGCCTCTACGAGCAGTACTTC. The chain joins TRBV19 to TRBJ2-7; 9 bases are shared with TRBD2. The trim removed 6 bases at V and 3 bases at J, leaving 6 bases unmatched. The CDR3 spans 14 residues. Germline lookup yields CDR1 LNHDA and CDR2 SQIVND (reference sequence).

The chain is built from TRBV7-9 and TRBJ1-1; 10 bases map to TRBD1. The CDR3 contains 17 residues. J gave up 3 bases and V 4 bases, and 11 bases lay outside the gene matches. CDR1 and CDR2 from the germline V gene are SEHNR and FQNEAQ (reference sequence). The CDR3 DNA reads as TGTGCCAGCAGCTCTACCGGGACAGGGGATGTGTACACTGAAGCTTTCTTT. This encodes CASSSTGTGDVYTEAFF.

V is TRBV15 and J is TRBJ1-1; TRBD1 matches 9 bases. J gave up 4 bases and V 3 bases, and 6 bases lay outside the gene matches. The germline gives CDR1 LNHNV, CDR2 YYDKDF (reference sequence). The CDR3 runs to 15 residues. In nucleotides, the CDR3 is TGTGCCACCAGCAGGGACAGGGGTTGGAGCACTGAAGCTTTCTTT. This gives the protein CATSRDRGWSTEAFF.